The T cell receptor (beta chain) under discussion was sequenced for a study of cytomegalovirus exposure and HLA in healthy donors. PCR primers comprised 60 Vbeta and 13 Jbeta primers. The protocol was immunoSEQ multiplex PCR, while the TCRdb copy is restricted to in-frame clones and leaves out a portion. This sample yields 95,000 to 150,000 clones, of which 60% to 85% are seen a single time; 0.95% to 1.5% belongs to the top ten. This clone was seen a handful of times. Deletions cut 2 bases from V and 0 bases from J, with 8 bases between. This CDR3 has 15 residues. Germline loops: CDR1 SGHAT, CDR2 FQNNGV.

The rearrangement joins TRBV11-2 to TRBJ2-4; D ambiguous. The clonotype comes from a female donor in good health and CMV-seronegative. Sequenced input: PBMCs. The CDR3 is CASSLFPLAKNIQYF. The DNA of the CDR3 is TGTGCCAGCAGCTTATTCCCTCTAGCCAAAAACATTCAGTACTTC.